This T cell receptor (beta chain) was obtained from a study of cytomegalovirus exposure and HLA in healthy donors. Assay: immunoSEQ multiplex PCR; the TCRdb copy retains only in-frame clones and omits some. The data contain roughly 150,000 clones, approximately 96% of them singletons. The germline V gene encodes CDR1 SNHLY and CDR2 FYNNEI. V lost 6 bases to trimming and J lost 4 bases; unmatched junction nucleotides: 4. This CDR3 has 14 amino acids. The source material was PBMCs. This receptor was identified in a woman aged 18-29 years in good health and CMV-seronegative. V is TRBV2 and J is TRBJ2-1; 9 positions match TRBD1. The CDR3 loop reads CASRGDREYNEQFF. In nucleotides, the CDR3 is TGTGCCAGCAGGGGGGACAGGGAATACAATGAGCAGTTCTTC.